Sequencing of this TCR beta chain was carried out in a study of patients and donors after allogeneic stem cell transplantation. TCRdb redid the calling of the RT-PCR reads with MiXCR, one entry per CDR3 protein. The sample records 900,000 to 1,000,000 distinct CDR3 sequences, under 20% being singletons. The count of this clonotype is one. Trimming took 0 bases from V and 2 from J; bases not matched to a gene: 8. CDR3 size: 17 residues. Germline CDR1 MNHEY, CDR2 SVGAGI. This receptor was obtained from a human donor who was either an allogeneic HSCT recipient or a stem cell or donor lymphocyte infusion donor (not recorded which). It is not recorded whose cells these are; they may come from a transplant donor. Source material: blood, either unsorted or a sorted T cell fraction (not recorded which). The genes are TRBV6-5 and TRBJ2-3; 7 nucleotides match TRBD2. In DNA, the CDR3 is TGTGCCAGCAGTTACTCCCAGCTAGCGGACTACACAGATACGCAGTATTTT. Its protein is CASSYSQLADYTDTQYF.